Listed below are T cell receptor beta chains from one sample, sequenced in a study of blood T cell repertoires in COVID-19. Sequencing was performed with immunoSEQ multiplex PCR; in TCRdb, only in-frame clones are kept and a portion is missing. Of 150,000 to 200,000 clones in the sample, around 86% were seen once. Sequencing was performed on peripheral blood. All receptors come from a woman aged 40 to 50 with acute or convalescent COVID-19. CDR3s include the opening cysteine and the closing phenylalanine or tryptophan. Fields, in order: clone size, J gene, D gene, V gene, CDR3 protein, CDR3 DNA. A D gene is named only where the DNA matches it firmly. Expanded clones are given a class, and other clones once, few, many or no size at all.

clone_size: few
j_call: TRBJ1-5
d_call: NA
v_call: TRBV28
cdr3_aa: CASTPGDRRQPQHF
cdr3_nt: TGTGCCAGCACTCCCGGGGATCGGCGTCAGCCCCAGCATTTT

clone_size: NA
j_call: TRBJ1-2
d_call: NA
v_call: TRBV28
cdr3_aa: CASRREGYGYTF
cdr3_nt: TGTGCCAGCCGCAGGGAGGGCTATGGCTACACCTTC

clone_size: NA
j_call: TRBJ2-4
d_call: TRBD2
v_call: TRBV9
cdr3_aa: CASSAGLAGVDIQYF
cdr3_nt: TGTGCCAGCAGCGCCGGACTAGCGGGAGTGGACATTCAGTACTTC

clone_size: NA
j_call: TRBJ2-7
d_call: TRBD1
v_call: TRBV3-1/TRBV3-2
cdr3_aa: CASSPTGGGEQYF
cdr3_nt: TGTGCCAGCAGCCCAACAGGGGGTGGCGAGCAGTACTTC

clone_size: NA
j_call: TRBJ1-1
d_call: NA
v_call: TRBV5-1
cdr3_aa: CASSLMRNTEAFF
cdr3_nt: TGCGCCAGCAGCTTGATGAGAAACACTGAAGCTTTCTTT

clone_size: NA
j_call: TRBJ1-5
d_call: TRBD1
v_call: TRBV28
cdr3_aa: CASRPTGALNQPQHF
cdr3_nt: TGTGCCAGCAGGCCAACAGGGGCCTTAAATCAGCCCCAGCATTTT

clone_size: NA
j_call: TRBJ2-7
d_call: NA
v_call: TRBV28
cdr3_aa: CASTLDGGYEQYF
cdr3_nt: TGTGCCAGCACCCTGGACGGAGGATACGAGCAGTACTTC

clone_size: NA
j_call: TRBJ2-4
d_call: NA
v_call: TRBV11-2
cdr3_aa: CASSSLSGQLAKNIQYF
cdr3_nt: TGTGCCAGCAGCTCACTTAGTGGACAGTTAGCCAAAAACATTCAGTACTTC

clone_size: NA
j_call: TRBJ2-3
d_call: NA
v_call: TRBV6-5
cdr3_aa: CATRRQGTDTQYF
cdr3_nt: TGTGCCACCCGAAGACAAGGCACAGATACGCAGTATTTT

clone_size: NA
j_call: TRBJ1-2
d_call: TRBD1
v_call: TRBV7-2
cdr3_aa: CASSSQGAWYGYTF
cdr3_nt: TGTGCCAGCAGCTCTCAGGGGGCATGGTATGGCTACACCTTC

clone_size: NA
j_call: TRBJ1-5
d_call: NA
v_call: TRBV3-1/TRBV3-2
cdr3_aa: CASSQGRGQPQHF
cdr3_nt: TGTGCCAGCAGCCAAGGCAGGGGCCAGCCCCAGCATTTT

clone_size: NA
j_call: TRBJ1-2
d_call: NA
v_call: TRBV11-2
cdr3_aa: CASSLGAYNYGYTF
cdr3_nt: TGTGCCAGCAGCTTAGGGGCATATAACTATGGCTACACCTTC

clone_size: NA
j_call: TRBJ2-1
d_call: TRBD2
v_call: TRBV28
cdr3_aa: CASRGGMFDEQFF
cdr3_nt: TGTGCCAGCAGGGGGGGGATGTTCGATGAGCAGTTCTTC

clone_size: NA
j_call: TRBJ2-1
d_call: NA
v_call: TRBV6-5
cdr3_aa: CASSSTTRGSEQFF
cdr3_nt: TGTGCCAGCAGCTCCACTACAAGGGGTAGTGAGCAGTTCTTC

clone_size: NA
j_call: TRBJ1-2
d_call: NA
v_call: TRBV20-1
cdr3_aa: CSARDRGYTF
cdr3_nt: TGCAGTGCTAGAGATCGGGGCTACACCTTC

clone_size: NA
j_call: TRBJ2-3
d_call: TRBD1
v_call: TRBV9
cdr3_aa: CASSERDRGVQIKQYF
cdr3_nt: TGTGCCAGCAGCGAACGGGACAGGGGGGTACAGATAAAGCAGTATTTT

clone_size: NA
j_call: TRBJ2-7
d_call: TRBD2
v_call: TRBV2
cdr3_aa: CASTGSGAGGPEQYF
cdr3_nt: TGTGCCAGCACCGGATCGGGGGCGGGAGGTCCCGAGCAGTACTTC

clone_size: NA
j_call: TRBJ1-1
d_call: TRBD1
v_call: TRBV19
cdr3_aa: CATPSGQANTEAFF
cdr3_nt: TGTGCCACCCCCTCCGGACAGGCTAACACTGAAGCTTTCTTT

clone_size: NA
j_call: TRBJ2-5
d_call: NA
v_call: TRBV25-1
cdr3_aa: CASSAAMRGTQYF
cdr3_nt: TGTGCCAGCAGTGCGGCCATGCGGGGGACCCAGTACTTC

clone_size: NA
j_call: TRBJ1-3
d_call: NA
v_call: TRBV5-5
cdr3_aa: CASSLGTVSGNTIYF
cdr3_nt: TGTGCCAGCAGCTTAGGAACAGTCTCTGGAAACACCATATATTTT

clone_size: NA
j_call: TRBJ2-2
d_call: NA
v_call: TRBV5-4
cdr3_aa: CASSLVGTSVGELFF
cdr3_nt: TGTGCCAGCAGCTTGGTCGGGACAAGTGTCGGGGAGCTGTTTTTT

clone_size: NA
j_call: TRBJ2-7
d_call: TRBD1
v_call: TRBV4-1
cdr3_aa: CASSHRPDRGREQYF
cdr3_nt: TGCGCCAGCAGCCACCGCCCCGACAGGGGGCGCGAGCAGTACTTC

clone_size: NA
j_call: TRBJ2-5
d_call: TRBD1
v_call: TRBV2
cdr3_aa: CASSDRGETQYF
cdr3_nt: TGTGCCAGCAGTGACAGGGGGGAGACCCAGTACTTC

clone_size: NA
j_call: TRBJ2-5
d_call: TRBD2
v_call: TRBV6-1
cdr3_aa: CASSAGLAKGQETQYF
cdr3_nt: TGTGCCAGCAGTGCGGGACTAGCTAAGGGACAAGAGACCCAGTACTTC

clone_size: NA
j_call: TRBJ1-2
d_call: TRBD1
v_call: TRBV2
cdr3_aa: CASSVGQLNGYTF
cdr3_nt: TGTGCCAGCAGTGTGGGACAGCTAAATGGCTACACCTTC

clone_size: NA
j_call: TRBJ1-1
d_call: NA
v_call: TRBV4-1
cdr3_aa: CASSLGWSGNTEAFF
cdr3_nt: TGCGCCAGCAGCCTCGGATGGAGTGGGAACACTGAAGCTTTCTTT

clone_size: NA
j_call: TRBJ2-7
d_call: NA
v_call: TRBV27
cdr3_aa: CASSGDRGRGPGEQYF
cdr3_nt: TGTGCCAGCAGTGGCGATCGGGGAAGAGGACCAGGAGAGCAGTACTTC

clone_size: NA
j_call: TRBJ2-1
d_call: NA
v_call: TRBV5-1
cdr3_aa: CASSGYRDTTNEQFF
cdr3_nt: TGCGCCAGCAGCGGCTACCGGGACACAACGAATGAGCAGTTCTTC

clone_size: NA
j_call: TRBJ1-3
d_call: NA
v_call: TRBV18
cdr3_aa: CASSPQEGSATIYF
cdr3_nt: TGTGCCAGCTCACCACAGGAGGGTTCCGCCACCATATATTTT

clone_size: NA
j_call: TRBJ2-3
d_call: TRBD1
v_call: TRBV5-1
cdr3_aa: CASSAGPGQLDTQYF
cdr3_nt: TGCGCCAGCAGCGCTGGCCCGGGACAGCTAGATACGCAGTATTTT

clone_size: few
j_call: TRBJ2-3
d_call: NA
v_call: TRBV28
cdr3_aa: CASSTVPPADTQYF
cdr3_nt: TGTGCCAGCAGTACAGTACCCCCTGCGGATACGCAGTATTTT

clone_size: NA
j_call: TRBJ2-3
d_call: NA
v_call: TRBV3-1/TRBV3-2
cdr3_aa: CASSQDSRPSYETQYF
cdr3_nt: TGTGCCAGCAGCCAAGATAGCCGCCCATCTTATGAGACGCAGTATTTT

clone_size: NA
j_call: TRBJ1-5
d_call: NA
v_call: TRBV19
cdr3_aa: CASTDPIQGNQPQHF
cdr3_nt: TGTGCCAGTACCGATCCAATTCAGGGGAATCAGCCCCAGCATTTT

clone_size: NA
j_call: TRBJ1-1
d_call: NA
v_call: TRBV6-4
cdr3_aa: CASSETQENTEAFF
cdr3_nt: TGTGCCAGCAGTGAAACGCAGGAGAACACTGAAGCTTTCTTT

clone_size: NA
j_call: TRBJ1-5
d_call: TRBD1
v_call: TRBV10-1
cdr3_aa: CASSDNRRDRGSQPQHF
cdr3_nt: TGCGCCAGCAGTGATAATCGCCGGGACAGGGGGTCACAGCCCCAGCATTTT

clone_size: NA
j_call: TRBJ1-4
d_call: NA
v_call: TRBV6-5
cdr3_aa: CASSFGTGGEKLFF
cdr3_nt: TGTGCCAGCAGTTTCGGGACCGGGGGGGAAAAACTGTTTTTT

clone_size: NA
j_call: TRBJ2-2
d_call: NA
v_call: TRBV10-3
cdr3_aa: CAIIEGEIPGELFF
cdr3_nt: TGTGCCATCATAGAGGGGGAGATCCCCGGGGAGCTGTTTTTT

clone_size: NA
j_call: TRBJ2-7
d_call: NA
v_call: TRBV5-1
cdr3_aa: CASSLKGKEGEQYF
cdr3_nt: TGCGCCAGCAGCTTGAAAGGGAAAGAGGGCGAGCAGTACTTC

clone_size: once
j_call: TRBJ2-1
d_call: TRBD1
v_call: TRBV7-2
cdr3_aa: CASSPTGGPYNEQFF
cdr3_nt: TGTGCCAGCAGCCCGACAGGGGGCCCCTACAATGAGCAGTTCTTC

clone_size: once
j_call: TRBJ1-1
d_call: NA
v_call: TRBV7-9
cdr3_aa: CASSLMSQDTEAFF
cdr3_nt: TGTGCCAGCAGCTTGATGTCGCAGGACACTGAAGCTTTCTTT

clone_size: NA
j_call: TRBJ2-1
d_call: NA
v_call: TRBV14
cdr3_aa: CASSQEGREVYNEQFF
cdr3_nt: TGTGCCAGCAGCCAAGAGGGCAGGGAAGTCTACAATGAGCAGTTCTTC

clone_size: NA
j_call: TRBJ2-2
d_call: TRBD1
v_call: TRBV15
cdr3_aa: CATSRDGKGAEELFF
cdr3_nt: TGTGCCACCAGCAGAGATGGAAAGGGGGCTGAGGAGCTGTTTTTT

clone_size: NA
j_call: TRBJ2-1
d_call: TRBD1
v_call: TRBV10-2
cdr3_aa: CASRGQGVRDEQFF
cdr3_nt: TGCGCCAGCCGAGGACAGGGGGTTCGGGATGAGCAGTTCTTC

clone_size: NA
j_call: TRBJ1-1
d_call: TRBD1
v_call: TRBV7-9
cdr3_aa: CASSSTGGDTEAFF
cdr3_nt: TGTGCCAGCAGCTCGACAGGGGGTGACACTGAAGCTTTCTTT

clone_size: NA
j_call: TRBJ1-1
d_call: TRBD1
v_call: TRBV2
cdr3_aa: CASRADRSNTEAFF
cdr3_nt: TGTGCCAGCAGAGCGGACAGGTCGAACACTGAAGCTTTCTTT

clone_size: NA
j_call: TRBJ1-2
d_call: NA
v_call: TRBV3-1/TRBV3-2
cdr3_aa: CASSQSANYGYTF
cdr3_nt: TGTGCCAGCAGCCAATCTGCTAACTATGGCTACACCTTC

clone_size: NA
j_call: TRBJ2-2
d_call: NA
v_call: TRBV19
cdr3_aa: CARSDWGRIGELFF
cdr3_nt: TGTGCCAGGAGCGATTGGGGCCGCATCGGGGAGCTGTTTTTT

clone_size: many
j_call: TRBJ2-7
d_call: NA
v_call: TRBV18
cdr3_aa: CASSPSLFSGQPYEQYF
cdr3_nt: TGTGCCAGCTCACCATCTTTATTTTCCGGACAGCCCTACGAGCAGTACTTC

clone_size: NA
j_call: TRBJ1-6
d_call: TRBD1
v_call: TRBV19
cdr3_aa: CASSTGQGSDIYNSPLHF
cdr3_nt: TGTGCCAGTAGCACGGGACAGGGATCCGATATCTATAATTCACCCCTCCACTTT

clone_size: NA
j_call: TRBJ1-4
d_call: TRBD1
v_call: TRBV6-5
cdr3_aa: CASSYGWDSTNEKLFF
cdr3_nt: TGTGCCAGCAGTTACGGTTGGGACAGTACTAATGAAAAACTGTTTTTT

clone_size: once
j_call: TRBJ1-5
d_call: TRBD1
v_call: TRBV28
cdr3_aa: CASSLPRQGRQPQHF
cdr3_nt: TGTGCCAGCAGTTTACCTCGACAGGGTCGGCAGCCCCAGCATTTT

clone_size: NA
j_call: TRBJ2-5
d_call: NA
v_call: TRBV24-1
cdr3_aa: CATSAWVGLYQQETQYF
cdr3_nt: TGTGCCACCAGTGCTTGGGTGGGGCTTTATCAACAAGAGACCCAGTACTTC

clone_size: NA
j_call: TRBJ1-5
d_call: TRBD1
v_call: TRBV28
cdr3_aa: CASSPWDRDNQPQHF
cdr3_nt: TGTGCCAGCAGTCCTTGGGACAGGGACAATCAGCCCCAGCATTTT

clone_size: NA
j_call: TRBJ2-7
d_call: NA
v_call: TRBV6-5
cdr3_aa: CASSNHHRDGYEQYF
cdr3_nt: TGTGCCAGCAGTAATCATCACAGGGACGGCTACGAGCAGTACTTC

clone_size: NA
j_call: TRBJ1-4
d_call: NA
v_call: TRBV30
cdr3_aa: CAWSLIGGKEKLFF
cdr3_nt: TGTGCCTGGAGCTTGATAGGGGGAAAAGAAAAACTGTTTTTT

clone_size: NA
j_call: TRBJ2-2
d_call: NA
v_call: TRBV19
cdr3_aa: CASRSGYGAGELFF
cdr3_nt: TGTGCCAGCAGGTCAGGGTATGGTGCCGGGGAGCTGTTTTTT

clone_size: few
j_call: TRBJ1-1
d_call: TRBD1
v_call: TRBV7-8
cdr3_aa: CASSLGGQGFLRNTEAFF
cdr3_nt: TGTGCCAGCAGCTTAGGGGGACAGGGGTTTCTCAGGAACACTGAAGCTTTCTTT

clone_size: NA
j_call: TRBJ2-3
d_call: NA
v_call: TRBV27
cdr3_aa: CASRISGTDTQYF
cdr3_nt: TGTGCCAGCAGAATTTCAGGCACAGATACGCAGTATTTT

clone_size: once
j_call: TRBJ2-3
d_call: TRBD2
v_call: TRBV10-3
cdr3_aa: CAIRKGTSGGAGVTQYF
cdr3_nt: TGTGCCATCAGAAAAGGGACTAGCGGGGGGGCCGGCGTTACGCAGTATTTT

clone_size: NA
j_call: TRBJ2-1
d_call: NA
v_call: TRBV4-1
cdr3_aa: CASSQGHEQFF
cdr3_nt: TGCGCCAGCAGCCAAGGGCACGAGCAGTTCTTC